These T cell receptor beta chains were read from a single sample in a study of blood T cells in healthy people across ages. MiXCR was run by TCRdb on the 5' RACE reads, yielding one entry per CDR3 protein. The table has about a million distinct CDR3 sequences, roughly 47% seen once. The sample comprised blood. These TCRs come from a woman in her sixties or seventies in good health. The CDR3 runs from the conserved cysteine through the conserved F or W. The D gene is left open where the match is weak. Not every row has a clone size; where given, it reads once, few, many or a size class.

>TRBJ1-1|12|TRBV5-1|.|few
CASRPDNTEAFF
TGCGCCAGCCGGCCGGATAACACTGAAGCTTTCTTT
>TRBJ1-4|16|TRBV7-2|.|.
CASSLGPGRGGEKLFF
TGTGCCAGCAGCTTGGGCCCGGGACGCGGTGGTGAAAAACTGTTTTTT
>TRBJ1-2|16|TRBV20-1|.|.
CSARVPPSACSPGYTF
TGCAGTGCTAGAGTCCCCCCCTCGGCATGTAGCCCTGGCTACACCTTC
>TRBJ1-2|13|TRBV12-3/TRBV12-4|.|.
CASSPYGGYGYTF
TGTGCCAGCAGTCCCTATGGCGGTTACGGCTACACCTTC
>TRBJ2-5|15|TRBV4-3|.|.
CASTPGVELYNEQYF
TGCGCCAGCACCCCGGGAGTGGAGTTATACAATGAGCAGTACTTC
>TRBJ2-5|16|TRBV4-3|TRBD2|.
CASSQEGGRAGETQYF
TGCGCCAGCAGCCAAGAAGGCGGGAGGGCCGGGGAGACCCAGTACTTC
>TRBJ1-5|16|TRBV18|TRBD1|.
CASSRKGTGDDQPQHF
TGTGCCAGCTCACGAAAAGGGACAGGGGACGATCAGCCCCAGCATTTT
>TRBJ1-2|15|TRBV27|TRBD1|.
CASSLRRTGQYGYTF
TGTGCCAGCAGTTTAAGACGGACAGGGCAGTATGGCTACACCTTC
>TRBJ2-5|17|TRBV9|TRBD2|.
CASSERLAGGGGETQYF
TGTGCCAGCAGCGAACGACTAGCGGGAGGGGGCGGAGAGACCCAGTACTTC
>TRBJ2-4|16|TRBV6-1|TRBD2|.
CASSEGGGTAGYIQYF
TGTGCCAGCAGTGAGGGGGGGGGAACCGCTGGATACATTCAGTACTTC
>TRBJ2-1|16|TRBV12-3/TRBV12-4|TRBD2|.
CASSTQLAGGPGEQFF
TGTGCCAGCAGTACTCAACTAGCGGGAGGGCCGGGGGAGCAGTTCTTC
>TRBJ2-7|18|TRBV5-1|TRBD2|few
CASSLRTSSPLGYYEQYF
TGCGCCAGCAGCTTGAGGACTAGCTCTCCCCTTGGGTATTACGAGCAGTACTTC
>TRBJ2-1|12|TRBV11-2|.|.
CASSPEPTEQFF
TGTGCCAGCAGCCCAGAACCTACCGAGCAGTTCTTC
>TRBJ2-3|15|TRBV7-2|.|many
CASSRRHRESDTQYF
TGTGCCAGCAGCCGCCGACACCGGGAGTCAGATACGCAGTATTTT
>TRBJ2-3|17|TRBV7-2|TRBD1|.
CASSLASAGGLGDTQYF
TGTGCCAGCAGCTTAGCGAGTGCAGGGGGCTTGGGAGATACGCAGTATTTT
>TRBJ2-7|14|TRBV7-9|.|.
CASSFGQPVYEQYF
TGTGCCAGCAGCTTCGGACAGCCTGTCTACGAGCAGTACTTC
>TRBJ2-5|16|TRBV5-1|TRBD1|.
CASSLANDRVQETQYF
TGCGCCAGCAGCTTGGCAAATGACAGGGTCCAAGAGACCCAGTACTTC
>TRBJ2-1|16|TRBV14|.|many
CASSQDSWREAFGQFF
TGTGCCAGCAGCCAAGATTCTTGGAGGGAGGCATTCGGGCAGTTCTTC
>TRBJ2-5|16|TRBV4-1|TRBD2|.
CASSQAPGGSPETQYF
TGCGCCAGCAGCCAAGCTCCGGGAGGGTCCCCAGAGACCCAGTACTTC
>TRBJ2-7|15|TRBV10-3|TRBD2|.
CAISEIAGSSYEQYF
TGTGCCATCAGTGAGATAGCGGGAAGCTCCTACGAGCAGTACTTC
>TRBJ2-7|15|TRBV18|TRBD2|.
CASSALAGGSYEQYF
TGTGCCAGCTCAGCACTAGCGGGAGGTTCCTACGAGCAGTACTTC
>TRBJ2-7|15|TRBV20-1|.|few
CSARDLSGETYEQYF
TGCAGTGCTAGAGATCTGTCAGGAGAAACCTACGAGCAGTACTTC
>TRBJ2-1|14|TRBV7-2|.|.
CASSLDPGGNEQFF
TGTGCCAGCAGCTTAGACCCTGGTGGGAATGAGCAGTTCTTC
>TRBJ2-5|14|TRBV28|TRBD1|few
CASRKTGTDGSQYF
TGTGCCAGCAGAAAAACCGGGACAGATGGCTCGCAGTACTTC
>TRBJ2-6|16|TRBV28|.|few
CASRPLTSSGANVLTF
TGTGCCAGCAGACCCCTAACAAGCTCTGGGGCCAACGTCCTGACTTTC
>TRBJ1-2|14|TRBV7-2|.|few
CASSLAGRRDGYTF
TGTGCCAGCAGCTTAGCGGGGAGGCGGGATGGCTACACCTTC